A selection of T cell receptor beta chains follows, all from one sample in a study. TCRdb reanalysed the RT-PCR reads using MiXCR and keeps one entry per CDR3 protein. Of fewer than 800,000 distinct CDR3 sequences detected, 14% appear once; the ten largest clones hold 3.6%. The sample comprised memory CD4+ T cells from blood. Source of these receptors: a female donor in good health, serving as a healthy control. The CDR3 runs from the conserved cysteine through the conserved F or W. The D gene is left open where the match is weak. Rows give clone size only sometimes, using once, few, many, or a class for an expanded clone.

- TRBJ2-1 TRBV3-1 - TGTGCCAGCAGCCAAGGCGGGCCCAACTTTGAGCAGTTCTTC CASSQGGPNFEQFF
- TRBJ2-3 TRBV5-1 many TGCGCCAGCAGCTTTCACAGGGCGGAGGGAGATACGCAGTATTTT CASSFHRAEGDTQYF
- TRBJ2-3 TRBV6-1 few TGTGCCAGCAGTGAAGCGCGGCCAGGAGATACGCAGTATTTT CASSEARPGDTQYF
- TRBJ2-3 TRBV6-4 many TGTGCCAGCAGTCCTACAGGTCCACTCCGGGATACGCAGTATTTT CASSPTGPLRDTQYF
TRBD1 TRBJ2-3 TRBV5-1 - TGCGCCAGCAGCCCCCAGGGGGCTTCTAGCACAGATACGCAGTATTTT CASSPQGASSTDTQYF
- TRBJ2-7 TRBV5-8 - TGTGCCAGCAGCTTGGAGGGAGGATACTACGAGCAGTACTTC CASSLEGGYYEQYF
TRBD1 TRBJ1-2 TRBV7-9 many TGTGCCAGCAGCGGATCAATGACAGGGCTTAACTATGGCTACACCTTC CASSGSMTGLNYGYTF
- TRBJ2-3 TRBV10-3 many TGTGCCATCAGTGATAAGGGGCAGGGCACAGATACGCAGTATTTT CAISDKGQGTDTQYF
- TRBJ1-1 TRBV4-3 - TGCGCCAGCAGCCAAGATTGGCAGGCGAACACTGAAGCTTTCTTT CASSQDWQANTEAFF
- TRBJ1-1 TRBV7-8 few TGTGCCAGCAGCTTAGTGGTCGCGAGTCGGAACGCTGAAGCTTTCTTT CASSLVVASRNAEAFF
- TRBJ2-1 TRBV29-1 - TGCAGCGTTGACTTCTCTCGCTCCTACAATGAGCAGTTCTTC CSVDFSRSYNEQFF
- TRBJ1-1 TRBV6-6 - TGTGCCAGCAGTTACGGGGGGCCCAGTAACACTGAAGCTTTCTTT CASSYGGPSNTEAFF
- TRBJ2-1 TRBV7-9 many TGTGCCAGCAGCTTGACCCTGTACAATGAGCAGTTCTTC CASSLTLYNEQFF
TRBD2 TRBJ2-1 TRBV7-2 - TGTGCCAGCATCCCAGCGGGAGTAAGAAATGAGCAGTTCTTC CASIPAGVRNEQFF
TRBD2 TRBJ2-1 TRBV5-1 - TGCGCCAGCAGCTTGGGGGGGACTAGCGGGCACAATGAGCAGTTCTTC CASSLGGTSGHNEQFF
TRBD2 TRBJ2-7 TRBV20-1 many TGCAGTGCCGACGCGGGGGACGGGAGCTCCTACGAGCAGTACTTC CSADAGDGSSYEQYF
TRBD2 TRBJ2-1 TRBV20-1 - TGCAGTGCTATCCGGGACACTGGACTAGCGGGAGAGCAGTTCTTC CSAIRDTGLAGEQFF
- TRBJ1-2 TRBV6-6 few TGTGCCAGCAGTTACGATCTAGTGGGGGGCTACACCTTC CASSYDLVGGYTF
TRBD2 TRBJ2-7 TRBV10-3 - TGTGCCATCAGTGAGGCCGCTAGCGGGAGTGGCGACTCAAAGCAGTACTTC CAISEAASGSGDSKQYF
- TRBJ1-1 TRBV20-1 - TGCAGTGCTAGCCGACCTTCGAACCAAGCTTTCTTT CSASRPSNQAFF
- TRBJ2-5 TRBV7-2 many TGTGCCAGCAGCTTCACCACCCCCCAGGAGACCCAGTACTTC CASSFTTPQETQYF
TRBD2 TRBJ2-7 TRBV20-1 - TGCAGTGCTAGAAAGCGGGAGTGGAACGAGCAGTACTTC CSARKREWNEQYF
- TRBJ1-6 TRBV19 - TGTGCCAGTAGTGTTGGCGTATCACCCCTCCACTTT CASSVGVSPLHF
- TRBJ2-7 TRBV18 - TGTGCCAGCTCATCGACACTTCTTCCTCCGGGACCCTACGAGCAGTACTTC CASSSTLLPPGPYEQYF
- TRBJ1-6 TRBV12-3/TRBV12-4 - TGTGCCAGCAAGTCTCAGGGTGTTAATTCACCCCTCCACTTT CASKSQGVNSPLHF
- TRBJ1-2 TRBV6-6 - TGTGCCAGCAGTCGCAACAGGGATAACTATGGCTACACCTTC CASSRNRDNYGYTF
- TRBJ2-1 TRBV12-3/TRBV12-4 many TGTGCCAGCACCCCTGGCGAGAGGACCTACAATGAGCAGTTCTTC CASTPGERTYNEQFF
- TRBJ1-2 TRBV5-1 - TGCGCCAGCAGCTTTAATACCCCCCTGGGCCCGGACCCGTCTAACTATGGCTACACCTTC CASSFNTPLGPDPSNYGYTF
TRBD2 TRBJ2-2 TRBV6-5 - TGTGCCACCTCGGGACTAGCGGGAGCAGGCGGGGAGCTGTTTTTT CATSGLAGAGGELFF
TRBD2 TRBJ2-7 TRBV6-5 - TGTGCCAGCAGCGCGGGACTAGGTAGAAACGAGCAGTACTTC CASSAGLGRNEQYF
- TRBJ1-5 TRBV28 - TGTGCCAGCAGTTTACCCAGGGGCGAGGGTCAGCCCCAGCATTTT CASSLPRGEGQPQHF
- TRBJ1-2 TRBV15 - TGTGCCACCAGCAGAGGACGAGGAGCTAACTATGGCTACACCTTC CATSRGRGANYGYTF
TRBD1 TRBJ1-5 TRBV28 - TGTGCCAGCAGTTACAGGGGGCATGGGAGCAATCAGCCCCAGCATTTT CASSYRGHGSNQPQHF
- TRBJ1-5 TRBV20-1 - TGCAGTGCTAGAGCCCCAGGTCAAACGGCGCATCAGCCCCAGCATTTT CSARAPGQTAHQPQHF
TRBD2 TRBJ2-3 TRBV7-9 - TGTGCCAGCAGCTTAGATATTCTGCTAGCGGCCACAGATACGCAGTATTTT CASSLDILLAATDTQYF
TRBD2 TRBJ2-7 TRBV4-1 few TGCGCCAGCAGCCAAGGCTACTCCGCGGGAGGCCGCAGCGAGCAGTACTTC CASSQGYSAGGRSEQYF
- TRBJ1-1 TRBV6-1 - TGTGCCAGCAGTGAACGATTTGGGAACACTGAAGCTTTCTTT CASSERFGNTEAFF
TRBD2 TRBJ2-7 TRBV7-2 few TGTGCCAGCAGCTTAGATCCTCTAGCGGGAGTAAACGAGCAGTACTTC CASSLDPLAGVNEQYF
TRBD2 TRBJ2-7 TRBV20-1 many TGCAGTGCCCCCGGACTAGCGTCGGGAAGCTACGAGCAGTACTTC CSAPGLASGSYEQYF
- TRBJ2-1 TRBV6-1 - TGTGCCAGCAGTGACTCAGACAGGATCGGCTACAATGAGCAGTTCTTC CASSDSDRIGYNEQFF